The 3 T cell receptor beta chains reported below all come from one sample, sequenced in a study of human T cells and chemical hapten exposure. Time point indicated: patch test 1, 2 weeks after DPC sensitization. Indicated treatment: therapeutic diphenylcyclopropenone sensitization with weekly scalp DPC. Using its own MiXCR run on the RACE reads, TCRdb lists one record per CDR3 protein. The data hold around 380,000 distinct CDR3 sequences, with about 4.8% observed a single time. This material consisted of whole blood, taken in connection with sensitization to the hapten diphenylcyclopropenone (DPC). These receptors came from a woman aged 50 to 60 with alopecia areata. Some clones in this sample may be carry-over from other donors' samples.

This clonotype was counted between two and nine times. The chain couples TRBV12-3 or TRBV12-4 to TRBJ1-2; no clear D. This CDR3 is built from 12 residues. With 2 bases removed from V and 8 bases from J, the gap between germline ends came to 9 bases. The CDR3, as DNA: TGTGCCAGCAGTTTAAACGTCGGCGGCTACACCTTC. Residues: CASSLNVGGYTF.

This clonotype occurred many times. The gene calls are TRBV20-1 and TRBJ2-3, with a weak D call TRBD2 (5 bases). The CDR3 runs to 15 residues. Germline loops: CDR1 DFQATT, CDR2 SNEGSKA (reference sequence). The ends were cut back, 3 bases at V and 4 bases at J, with 17 bases in the middle. CDR3 amino acids: CSASAISGLPDTQYF. The CDR3 region has the DNA TGCAGTGCTAGTGCAATATCCGGACTCCCAGATACGCAGTATTTT.

This clonotype was counted at least ten times. V gene TRBV10-3 combines with J gene TRBJ1-4; maybe TRBD1 (5 bases). The germline CDR1 and CDR2 sequences are ENHRY and SYGVKD. Trimming removed 10 bases at V and 7 bases at J, with 19 bases between. This CDR3 is built from 14 residues. In DNA, the CDR3 is TGTGCCACCACCCCCGGCAGGGTGGGTGAAAAACTGTTTTTT. Amino acid sequence: CATTPGRVGEKLFF.